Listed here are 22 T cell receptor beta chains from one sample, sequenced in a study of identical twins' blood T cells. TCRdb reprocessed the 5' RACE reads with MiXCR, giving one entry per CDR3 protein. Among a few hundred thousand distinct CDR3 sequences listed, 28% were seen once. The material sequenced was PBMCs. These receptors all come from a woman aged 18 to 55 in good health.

The CDR3 sequence: CASSQDKLAGGGEQFF. For the CDR3, the DNA is TGTGCCAGCAGCCAAGACAAACTAGCGGGAGGTGGTGAGCAGTTCTTC. This chain connects TRBV3-1 to TRBJ2-1; TRBD2 aligns across 12 bases. CDR1 is LGHDT, CDR2 YNNKEL, per germline (reference sequence). The CDR3 length is 16 residues. With V trimmed by 0 bases and J by 9 bases, 6 bases remained unmatched.

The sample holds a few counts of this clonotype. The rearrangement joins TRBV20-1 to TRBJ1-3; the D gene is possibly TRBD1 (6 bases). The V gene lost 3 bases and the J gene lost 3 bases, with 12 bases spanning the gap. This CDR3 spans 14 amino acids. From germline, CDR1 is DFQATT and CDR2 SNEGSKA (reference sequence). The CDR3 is CSARLTGRGNTIYF. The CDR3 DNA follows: TGCAGTGCTAGGCTGACAGGACGTGGAAACACCATATATTTT.

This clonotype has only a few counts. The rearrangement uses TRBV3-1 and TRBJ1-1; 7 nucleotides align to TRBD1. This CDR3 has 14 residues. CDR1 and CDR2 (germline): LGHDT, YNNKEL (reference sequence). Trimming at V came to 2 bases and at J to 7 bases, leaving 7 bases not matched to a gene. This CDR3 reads CASSQRQGGDEAFF. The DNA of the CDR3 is TGTGCCAGCAGCCAACGACAGGGTGGTGATGAAGCTTTCTTT.

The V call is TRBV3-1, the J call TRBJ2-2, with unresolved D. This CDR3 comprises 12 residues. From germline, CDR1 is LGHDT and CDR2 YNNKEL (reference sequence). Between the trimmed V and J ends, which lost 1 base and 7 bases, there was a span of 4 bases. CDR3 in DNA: TGTGCCAGCAGCCAAGGGTACGGGGAGCTGTTTTTT. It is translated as CASSQGYGELFF.

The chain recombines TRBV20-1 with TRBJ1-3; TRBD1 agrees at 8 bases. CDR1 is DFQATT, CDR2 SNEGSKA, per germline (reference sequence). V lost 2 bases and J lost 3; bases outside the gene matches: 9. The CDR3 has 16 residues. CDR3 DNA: TGCAGTGCTAGACCGACAGGGGAGGCATATGGAAACACCATATATTTT. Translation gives CSARPTGEAYGNTIYF.

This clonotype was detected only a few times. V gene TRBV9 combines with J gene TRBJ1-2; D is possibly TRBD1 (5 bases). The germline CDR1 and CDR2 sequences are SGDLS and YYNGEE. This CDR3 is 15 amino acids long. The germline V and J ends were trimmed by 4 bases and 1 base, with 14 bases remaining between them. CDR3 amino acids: CASSPRDGSNYGYTF. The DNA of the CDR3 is TGTGCCAGCAGCCCAAGGGACGGAAGTAACTATGGCTACACCTTC.

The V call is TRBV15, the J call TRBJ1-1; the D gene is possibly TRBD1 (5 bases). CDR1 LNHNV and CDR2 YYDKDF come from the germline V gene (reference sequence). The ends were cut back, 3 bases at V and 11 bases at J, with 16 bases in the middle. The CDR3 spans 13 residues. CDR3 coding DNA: TGTGCCACCAGCAGTAGGGGATCCGGGGTGGCTTTCTTT. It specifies CATSSRGSGVAFF.

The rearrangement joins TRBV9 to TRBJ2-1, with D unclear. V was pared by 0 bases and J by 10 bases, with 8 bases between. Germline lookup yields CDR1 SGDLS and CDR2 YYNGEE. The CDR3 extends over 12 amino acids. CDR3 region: CASSVGEVEQFF. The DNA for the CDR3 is TGTGCCAGCAGCGTAGGGGAAGTCGAGCAGTTCTTC.

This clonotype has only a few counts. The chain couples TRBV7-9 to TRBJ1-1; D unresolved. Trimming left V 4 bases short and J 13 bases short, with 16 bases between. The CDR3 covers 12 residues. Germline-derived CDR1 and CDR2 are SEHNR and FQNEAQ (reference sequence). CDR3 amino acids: CASSSVPGPLFF. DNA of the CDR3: TGTGCCAGCAGCTCAGTCCCCGGACCACTTTTCTTT.

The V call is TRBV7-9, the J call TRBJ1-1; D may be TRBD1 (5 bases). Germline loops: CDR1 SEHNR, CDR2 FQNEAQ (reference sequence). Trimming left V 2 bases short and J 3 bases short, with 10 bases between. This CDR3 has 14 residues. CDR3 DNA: TGTGCCAGCAGCTTAACCCGGGGACACACTGAAGCTTTCTTT. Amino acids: CASSLTRGHTEAFF.

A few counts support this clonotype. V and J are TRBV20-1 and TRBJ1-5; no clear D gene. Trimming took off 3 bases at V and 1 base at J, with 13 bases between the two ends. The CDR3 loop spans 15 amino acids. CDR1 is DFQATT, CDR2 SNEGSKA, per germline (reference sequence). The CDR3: CSASGWTRSNQPQHF. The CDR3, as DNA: TGCAGTGCTAGTGGGTGGACTAGGAGCAATCAGCCCCAGCATTTT.

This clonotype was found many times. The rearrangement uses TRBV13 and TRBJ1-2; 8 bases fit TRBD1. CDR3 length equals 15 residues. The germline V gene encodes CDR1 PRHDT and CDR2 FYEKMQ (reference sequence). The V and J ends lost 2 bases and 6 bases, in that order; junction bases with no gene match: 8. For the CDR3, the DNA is TGTGCCAGCAGCTTATCGGACAGGGTCGGGGATGGCTACACCTTC. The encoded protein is CASSLSDRVGDGYTF.

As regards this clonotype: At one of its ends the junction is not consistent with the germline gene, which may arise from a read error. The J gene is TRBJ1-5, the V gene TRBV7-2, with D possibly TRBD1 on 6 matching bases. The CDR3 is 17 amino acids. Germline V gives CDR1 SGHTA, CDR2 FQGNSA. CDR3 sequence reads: CSSSSLTTGYRNQPQHF. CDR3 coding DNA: TGTTCCAGCAGCTCCCTAACTACAGGGTATCGCAATCAGCCCCAGCATTTT.

The DNA of the CDR3 is TGCGCCAGCAGCTGGGACAGAGTTAATTCACCCCTCCACTTT. Protein sequence: CASSWDRVNSPLHF. This chain joins TRBV5-1 and TRBJ1-6; 7 nucleotides align to TRBD1. Germline loops: CDR1 SGHRS, CDR2 YFSETQ. The CDR3 totals 14 residues. Trimming removed 3 bases from V and 6 bases from J; junction bases left unmatched: 3.

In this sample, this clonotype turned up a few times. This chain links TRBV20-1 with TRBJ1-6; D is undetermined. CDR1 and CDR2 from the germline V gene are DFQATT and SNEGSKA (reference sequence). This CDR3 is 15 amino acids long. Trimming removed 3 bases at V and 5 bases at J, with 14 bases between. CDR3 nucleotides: TGCAGTGCTAGCGAATCGAGGGCCAATAATTCACCCCTCCACTTT. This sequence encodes CSASESRANNSPLHF.

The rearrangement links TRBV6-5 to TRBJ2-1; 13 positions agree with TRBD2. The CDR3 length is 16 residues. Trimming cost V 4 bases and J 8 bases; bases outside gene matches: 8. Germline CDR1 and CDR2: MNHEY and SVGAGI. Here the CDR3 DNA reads TGTGCCAGCAGTTTGTGGACTAGCGGGAGCGCTGATGAGCAGTTCTTC. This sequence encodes CASSLWTSGSADEQFF.

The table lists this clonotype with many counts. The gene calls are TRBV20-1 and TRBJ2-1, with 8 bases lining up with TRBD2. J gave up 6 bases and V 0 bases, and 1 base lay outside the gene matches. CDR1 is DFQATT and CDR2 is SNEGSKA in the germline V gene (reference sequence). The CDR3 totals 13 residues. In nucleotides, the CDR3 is TGCAGTGCTAGAGACGGGAGGGCCAATGAGCAGTTCTTC. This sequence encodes CSARDGRANEQFF.

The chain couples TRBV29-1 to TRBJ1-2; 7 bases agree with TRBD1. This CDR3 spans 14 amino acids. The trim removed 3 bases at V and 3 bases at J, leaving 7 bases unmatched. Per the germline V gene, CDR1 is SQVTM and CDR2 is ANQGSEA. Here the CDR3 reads CSVDSAGGDYGYTF. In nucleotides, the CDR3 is TGCAGCGTTGATTCGGCAGGGGGTGACTATGGCTACACCTTC. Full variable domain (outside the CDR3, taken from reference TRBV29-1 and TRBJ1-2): SAVISQKPSRDICQRGTSLTIQCQVDSQVTMMFWYRQQPGQSLTLIATANQGSEATYESGFVIDKFPISRPNLTFSTLTVSNMSPEDSSIYLCSVDSAGGDYGYTFGSGTRLTVV.

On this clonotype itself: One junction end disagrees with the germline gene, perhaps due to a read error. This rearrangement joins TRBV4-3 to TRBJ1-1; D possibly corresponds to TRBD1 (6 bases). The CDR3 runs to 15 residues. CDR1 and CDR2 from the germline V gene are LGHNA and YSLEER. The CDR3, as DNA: TGCGCCAGCACTCGATGGGGGGGCAGCGGCACTGAGGCTTTCTTT. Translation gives CASTRWGGSGTEAFF.

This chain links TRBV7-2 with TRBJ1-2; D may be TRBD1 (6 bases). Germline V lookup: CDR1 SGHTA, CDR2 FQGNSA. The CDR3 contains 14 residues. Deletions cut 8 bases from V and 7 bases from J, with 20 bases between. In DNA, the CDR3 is TGTGCCAGCTCCCGGGACACCCCCAAAGTTGGCTACACCTTC. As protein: CASSRDTPKVGYTF.

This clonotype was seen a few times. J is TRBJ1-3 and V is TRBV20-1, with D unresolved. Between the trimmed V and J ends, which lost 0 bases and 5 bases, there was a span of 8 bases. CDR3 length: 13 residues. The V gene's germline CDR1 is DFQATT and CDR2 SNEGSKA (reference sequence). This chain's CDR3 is CSARESGRNTIYF. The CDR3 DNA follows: TGCAGTGCTAGAGAGAGTGGGAGAAACACCATATATTTT.

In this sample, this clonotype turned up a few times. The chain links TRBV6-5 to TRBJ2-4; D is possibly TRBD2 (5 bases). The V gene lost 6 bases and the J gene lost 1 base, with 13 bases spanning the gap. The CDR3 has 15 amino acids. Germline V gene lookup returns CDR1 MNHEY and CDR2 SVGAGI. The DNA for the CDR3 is TGTGCCAGCAGCACAAGAAGAGGGGCCAAAAACATTCAGTACTTC. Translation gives CASSTRRGAKNIQYF.